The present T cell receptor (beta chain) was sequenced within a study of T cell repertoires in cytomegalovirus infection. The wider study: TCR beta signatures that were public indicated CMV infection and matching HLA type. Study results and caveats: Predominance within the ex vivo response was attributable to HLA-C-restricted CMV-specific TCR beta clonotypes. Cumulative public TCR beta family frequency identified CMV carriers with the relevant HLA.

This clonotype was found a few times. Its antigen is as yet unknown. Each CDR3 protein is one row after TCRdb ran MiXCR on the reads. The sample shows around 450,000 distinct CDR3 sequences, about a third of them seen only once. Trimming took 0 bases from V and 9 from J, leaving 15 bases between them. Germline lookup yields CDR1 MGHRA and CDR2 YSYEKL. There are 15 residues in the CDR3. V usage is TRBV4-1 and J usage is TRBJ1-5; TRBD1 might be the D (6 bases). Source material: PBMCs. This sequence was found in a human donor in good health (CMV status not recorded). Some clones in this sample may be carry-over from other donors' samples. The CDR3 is CASSQDLQGGRPQHF. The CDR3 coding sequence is TGCGCCAGCAGCCAAGATTTACAGGGAGGTCGGCCCCAGCATTTT.